Listed below are T cell receptor beta chains from one sample, sequenced in a study of OX40 agonist ivuxolimab in advanced cancers. Some clones are missing from TCRdb's copy, which holds only in-frame ones; the method was immunoSEQ multiplex PCR. The sample has 120,000 or so clones, roughly nine tenths seen once; the top ten hold 0.27%. The input for sequencing was CD4+ or CD8+ T cells sorted from blood, taken in a trial of the OX40 agonist ivuxolimab. The receptors were sampled from an adult with an advanced solid tumor such as melanoma, head and neck, liver or kidney cancer. Both conserved end residues are trimmed from each CDR3.

j_call cdr3_length v_call cdr3_aa
TRBJ2-5 14 TRBV5-4 ASSSGLAGIQETQY
TRBJ1-2 12 TRBV28 ASSYGQGGYGYT
TRBJ2-7 12 TRBV19 ASSRDTDNYEQY
TRBJ2-5 11 TRBV6-1 ASSLGGLETQY
TRBJ1-2 10 TRBV6-1 ATRIARDGYT
TRBJ1-1 12 TRBV2 ASSDPPGTTEAF
TRBJ1-2 12 TRBV10-3 AISELAPRNGYT
TRBJ2-5 14 TRBV6-6 ASRRGLAGHQETQY
TRBJ2-1 11 TRBV5-5 ASSLQDRVEQF
TRBJ2-1 12 TRBV6-6 ASARDSPSDEQF
TRBJ2-3 14 TRBV9 ASSVGRRSGMDTQY
TRBJ2-5 13 TRBV27 ASSPLRAGEETQY
TRBJ2-7 12 TRBV7-2 ASSSNSYRYEQY
TRBJ1-1 11 TRBV10-3 AIGEGANTEAF
TRBJ2-3 11 TRBV9 ASSRGSTDTQY
TRBJ1-2 14 TRBV5-4 ASSLAWGTGDYGYT
TRBJ1-4 13 TRBV5-1 ASSPQGRIEEKLF
TRBJ1-1 10 TRBV6-1 ASSERGAEAF
TRBJ1-2 13 TRBV14 ASSPPGNTPYGYT
TRBJ2-1 15 TRBV4-3 ASSQVGTSGPHNEQF
TRBJ1-1 11 TRBV10-3 AITGHVFTEAF
TRBJ1-1 12 TRBV11-2 ASSPDRGNTEAF
TRBJ2-2 12 TRBV19 ASSIGPDGGELF
TRBJ1-1 14 TRBV7-9 ASSSTPAGGNTEAF
TRBJ1-4 13 TRBV18 ASSPLIATNEKLF
TRBJ1-1 10 TRBV7-3 ASSLDYREAF
TRBJ1-4 14 TRBV6-1 ASSESLGATNEKLF
TRBJ2-1 13 TRBV7-3 ASSFGAGPYNEQF